The 31 T cell receptor beta chains below were found in one sample sequenced in a study of T cells in Graves' hyperthyroidism and ophthalmopathy. The investigators amplified TCR beta CDR3 regions from RNA transcripts. When the TCR CDR3 underwent first-round RT-PCR, the HTBI primer set was used. TCRdb itself ran the multiplex PCR reads through MiXCR, one entry per CDR3 protein. The sample lists approximately 630,000 distinct CDR3 sequences, under 20% occurring once. The sample was blood. The receptor source for this set is a young woman with Graves' hyperthyroidism.

The J gene is TRBJ2-1, the V gene TRBV6-2 or TRBV6-3; tentatively, D is TRBD2 (5 bases). The CDR3 totals 13 residues. Germline V gene data show CDR1 as MNHEY and CDR2 as SVGEGT. The ends were cut back, 6 bases at V and 5 bases at J, with 11 bases in the middle. The CDR3, as DNA: TGTGCCAGCAGCGGACTGATGGACAATGAGCAGTTCTTC. Translated: CASSGLMDNEQFF.

Comments on this clonotype: A read error is possible here, since a much larger clone lies one base away. The gene calls are TRBV7-2 and TRBJ2-1; no firm D call. Trimming shortened V by 3 bases and J by 7 bases, and 13 bases separated the two germline ends. The CDR3 extends over 14 amino acids. Germline loops: CDR1 SGHTA, CDR2 FQGNSA. The CDR3 region is CASSFILPGNEQFF. For the CDR3, the DNA is TGTGCCAGCAGCTTCATCCTTCCCGGTAATGAGCAGTTCTTC.

This clonotype has more than one count but fewer than ten. V is TRBV7-3 and J is TRBJ1-6, with D unresolved. The CDR3 spans 19 residues. Trimming removed 4 bases from V and 14 bases from J, with 33 bases in between. CDR1 is SGHTA, CDR2 FQGTGA, per germline. CDR3 DNA sequence: TGTGCCAGCAGCTCTTCGCAGACCCAGATGTTGGGTTCCCCGAGGACCCTCCACTTT. Protein product: CASSSSQTQMLGSPRTLHF.

This rearrangement joins TRBV27 to TRBJ2-3; no firm D call. The CDR3 consists of 14 residues. Germline V gene data show CDR1 as MNHEY and CDR2 as SMNVEV (reference sequence). Deletions cut 7 bases from V and 2 bases from J, with 13 bases between. CDR3 sequence (DNA): TGTGCCAGCACCCCCGACACTGTCACAGATACGCAGTATTTT. Its translation: CASTPDTVTDTQYF.

This clonotype occurred many times. V and J are TRBV6-1 and TRBJ1-1, with TRBD1 as a possible D gene (6 bases). This CDR3 is 12 amino acids long. V was pared by 6 bases and J by 4 bases, with 9 bases between. Germline CDR1 and CDR2: MNHNS and SASEGT. The CDR3 region is CASRGHSTEAFF. CDR3 nucleotide sequence: TGTGCCAGCAGGGGACATTCCACTGAAGCTTTCTTT.

In its sample, this clonotype was seen a few times. This chain uses TRBV18 with TRBJ2-3; 7 bases agree with TRBD1. This CDR3 has 16 residues. V dropped 0 bases and J dropped 2; count of bases not matched to a gene: 5. Germline V lookup: CDR1 KGHSH, CDR2 LQKENI. CDR3 amino acids: CASSPPNRGVTDTQYF. As DNA, the CDR3 is TGTGCCAGCTCACCACCGAACAGGGGCGTCACAGATACGCAGTATTTT.

The chain joins TRBV5-6 to TRBJ1-4; 7 nucleotides align to TRBD1. With V trimmed by 0 bases and J by 6 bases, 2 bases remained unmatched. The CDR3 extends over 14 amino acids. Germline V lookup: CDR1 SGHDT, CDR2 YYEEEE. The CDR3 region has the DNA TGTGCCAGCAGCTTGGTAGGGGGCGATGAAAAACTGTTTTTT. It is translated as CASSLVGGDEKLFF.

This clonotype showed up many times. This chain joins TRBV18 and TRBJ2-1; 7 bases agree with TRBD2. After removal of 3 bases from V and 4 bases from J, the junction contained 6 bases not matched to a gene. The germline V gene encodes CDR1 KGHSH and CDR2 LQKENI. The CDR3 length is 15 residues. CDR3 amino acids: CASSPGAGRYNEQFF. For the CDR3, the DNA is TGTGCCAGCTCACCGGGAGCGGGACGGTACAATGAGCAGTTCTTC.

In this sample, this clonotype turned up many times. The rearrangement links TRBV7-8 to TRBJ2-7; perhaps D is TRBD1 or TRBD2 (5 bases each). Between the trimmed V and J ends, which lost 1 base and 3 bases, there was a span of 19 bases. Germline V lookup: CDR1 SGHVS, CDR2 FQNEAQ. The CDR3 length is 17 residues. This chain's CDR3 is CASSLGSAQWGFYEQYF. The CDR3 DNA follows: TGTGCCAGCAGCTTAGGCTCGGCTCAGTGGGGGTTCTACGAGCAGTACTTC.

This clonotype was recorded a few times. With a much larger clone just one base away, this may be a read error. V gene TRBV3-1 combines with J gene TRBJ2-4; D might be TRBD2 (6 bases). The germline CDR1 and CDR2 sequences are LGHDT and YNNKEL (reference sequence). The CDR3 totals 15 residues. The CDR3 sequence: CASGQWGTVGNIQYF. The DNA for the CDR3 is TGTGCCAGCGGCCAATGGGGGACTGTTGGAAACATTCAGTACTTC.

The chain has TRBV6-5 and TRBJ1-1; weak D call: TRBD1 (6 bases). The CDR3 extends over 19 amino acids. Germline V lookup: CDR1 MNHEY, CDR2 SVGAGI. V gave up 4 bases and J gave up 1 base, with 25 bases separating them. The CDR3 loop is CASSLRVFSSGGGNTEAFF. CDR3 DNA: TGTGCCAGCAGTTTACGCGTGTTTAGTAGTGGGGGCGGGAACACTGAAGCTTTCTTT.

The rearrangement links TRBV9 to TRBJ2-1; 8 positions agree with TRBD2. From germline, CDR1 is SGDLS and CDR2 YYNGEE. With 0 bases clipped from V and 6 bases from J, the junction kept 8 bases outside the gene matches. The length of the CDR3 is 16 residues. CDR3 nucleotide sequence: TGTGCCAGCAGCGTAGCTACCCGGGAGGGCCTCAATGAGCAGTTCTTC. This codes for CASSVATREGLNEQFF.

This clonotype was found many times. V and J are TRBV28 and TRBJ2-3; 7 bases agree with TRBD1. V lost 3 bases, J lost 5 bases, and 17 bases stayed unmatched. The germline V gene has CDR1 MDHEN and CDR2 SYDVKM. The CDR3 totals 18 residues. This CDR3 reads CASSFPPETTGTGDTQYF. The CDR3, as DNA: TGTGCCAGCAGTTTTCCCCCTGAAACGACAGGGACGGGAGATACGCAGTATTTT.

This rearrangement joins TRBV29-1 to TRBJ1-5; D remains unclear. CDR3 length: 12 residues. The V gene's germline CDR1 is SQVTM and CDR2 ANQGSEA. Trimming removed 3 bases at V and 3 bases at J, with 6 bases between. DNA for the CDR3: TGCAGCGTTGAGGATAACAATCAGCCCCAGCATTTT. Translating it yields CSVEDNNQPQHF.

This clonotype was seen a handful of times. The V call is TRBV9, the J call TRBJ2-7; 10 nucleotides match TRBD2. The CDR3 extends over 15 amino acids. Germline V gives CDR1 SGDLS, CDR2 YYNGEE. V lost 0 bases and J lost 1; bases outside the gene matches: 1. The CDR3 DNA follows: TGTGCCAGCAGCGTAGAGGGACTAGCGTCCTACGAGCAGTACTTC. The encoded protein is CASSVEGLASYEQYF.

This clonotype was counted many times. The rearrangement joins TRBV11-2 to TRBJ1-1; D perhaps matches TRBD1 (5 bases). Trimming pared 1 base from V and 5 bases from J, leaving 14 bases between. Germline V gives CDR1 SGHAT, CDR2 FQNNGV. The CDR3 extends over 15 amino acids. Here the CDR3 reads CASSLGSGLSTEAFF. CDR3 nucleotides: TGTGCCAGCAGCTTAGGATCAGGGTTGAGTACTGAAGCTTTCTTT.

This clonotype was counted a few times. This chain links TRBV20-1 with TRBJ2-5; 7 positions match TRBD2. The ends lost 5 bases at V and 2 bases at J; junction bases unmatched: 5. The CDR3 covers 13 residues. Looked up from germline, CDR1 is DFQATT and CDR2 is SNEGSKA (reference sequence). The chain's CDR3 is CSAFWTSQETQYF. The CDR3 DNA reads TGCAGTGCTTTTTGGACTAGTCAAGAGACCCAGTACTTC.

This clonotype was counted between two and nine times. The chain has TRBV6-1 and TRBJ2-7; 9 bases are shared with TRBD2. The V and J ends lost 6 bases and 1 base, in that order; junction bases with no gene match: 7. Per germline, CDR1 MNHNS and CDR2 SASEGT. The CDR3 length is 15 residues. The CDR3 is CASRDRSGRSYEQYF. The CDR3 coding sequence is TGTGCCAGCAGGGACCGTAGCGGGAGATCCTACGAGCAGTACTTC.

This clonotype was observed once. At one boundary the junction diverges from the germline segment, which might be a read error. The chain is built from TRBV25-1 and TRBJ1-1, with D tentatively TRBD1 (6 bases). The CDR3 contains 16 residues. Looked up from germline, CDR1 is MGHDK and CDR2 is SYGVNS. The CDR3 DNA reads TGTGCCAGCAGTGATCGATCAAGGACAGCGAACACTGAAGTTTTCTTT. Translation gives CASSDRSRTANTEVFF. Full variable domain (remainder filled in from reference TRBV25-1 and TRBJ1-1): EADIYQTPRYLVIGTGKKITLECSQTMGHDKMYWYQQDPGMELHLIHYSYGVNSTEKGDLSSESTVSRIRTEHFPLTLESARPSHTSQYLCASSDRSRTANTEVFFGQGTRLTVV.

This clonotype was detected once. A much more abundant neighbour one base away suggests this may be a read error. V is TRBV7-2 and J is TRBJ2-1; D not resolved. The germline V gene encodes CDR1 SGHTA and CDR2 FQGNSA. The CDR3 is 12 residues long. This chain's CDR3 is CASWTSYNELFF. CDR3 coding DNA: TGTGCCAGCTGGACCAGCTACAATGAGCTGTTCTTC.

This sequence joins TRBV6-5 and TRBJ1-3; tentative D call: TRBD1 (6 bases). Trimming left V 2 bases short and J 5 bases short, with 7 bases between. Germline values: CDR1 MNHEY, CDR2 SVGAGI. The CDR3 runs 13 residues. The CDR3 is CASSYRDRNTIYF. The CDR3 DNA sequence: TGTGCCAGCAGTTACCGGGACAGAAACACCATATATTTT.

This clonotype was counted between two and nine times. This rearrangement joins TRBV20-1 to TRBJ1-5; possible D gene TRBD1, 5 bases. V was trimmed by 6 bases and J by 0 bases, leaving 18 bases between them. The length of the CDR3 is 16 residues. CDR1 is DFQATT and CDR2 is SNEGSKA in the germline V gene (reference sequence). CDR3 coding DNA: TGCAGTGCCATCCTCCGGGACCTATATAGCAATCAGCCCCAGCATTTT. Translation: CSAILRDLYSNQPQHF.

The chain carries TRBV28 and TRBJ2-2; D might be TRBD2 (6 bases). The CDR3 totals 16 residues. From germline, CDR1 is MDHEN and CDR2 SYDVKM. Trimming pared 2 bases from V and 5 bases from J, leaving 15 bases between. CDR3 protein: CASSLISGLRTGELFF. In DNA, the CDR3 is TGTGCCAGCAGTTTAATCAGTGGACTAAGGACCGGGGAGCTGTTTTTT. The whole variable domain, filled in from reference TRBV28 and TRBJ2-2, reads DVKVTQSSRYLVKRTGEKVFLECVQDMDHENMFWYRQDPGLGLRLIYFSYDVKMKEKGDIPEGYSVSREKKERFSLILESASTNQTSMYLCASSLISGLRTGELFFGEGSRLTVL.

Ten or more counts support this clonotype. The V gene is TRBV28, the J gene TRBJ2-1; possibly TRBD1 for D (6 bases). CDR3 length: 15 residues. Germline V gives CDR1 MDHEN, CDR2 SYDVKM. Trimming shortened V by 6 bases and J by 2 bases, and 14 bases separated the two germline ends. The CDR3 nucleotides read TGTGCCAGCAGCTTTAGGGGGAACCCCTACAATGAGCAGTTCTTC. Amino acids: CASSFRGNPYNEQFF.

The J gene is TRBJ2-3, the V gene TRBV5-1; unclear D gene. The germline CDR1 and CDR2 sequences are SGHRS and YFSETQ. The CDR3 runs to 12 residues. V was cut by 5 bases and J by 4 bases, with 8 bases left in between. The CDR3 sequence is CASRHDADTQYF. The CDR3 region has the DNA TGCGCCAGCAGGCATGACGCAGATACGCAGTATTTT.

This clonotype was counted between two and nine times. The V call is TRBV24-1, the J call TRBJ2-1, with 16 bases lining up with TRBD2. The CDR3 is 15 residues long. Germline trimming cut 8 bases from V and 10 bases from J; bases unmatched to any gene: 7. Germline CDR1 reads KGHDR; CDR2 reads SFDVKD. CDR3: CATTGTSGRAGEQFF. The CDR3 DNA follows: TGTGCCACCACCGGGACTAGCGGGAGGGCCGGGGAGCAGTTCTTC.

This chain links TRBV12-3 or TRBV12-4 with TRBJ2-2; TRBD2 aligns across 11 bases. The CDR3 has 16 residues. Trimming cost V 6 bases and J 5 bases; bases outside gene matches: 8. The CDR3 DNA follows: TGTGCCAGCAGCACTACTAGCGGGAGTTCGACCGGGGAGCTGTTTTTT. Its protein is CASSTTSGSSTGELFF.

This clonotype was counted many times. The V call is TRBV27, the J call TRBJ2-7; 7 nucleotides agree with TRBD2. In germline, CDR1 is MNHEY, CDR2 SMNVEV (reference sequence). The CDR3 length is 18 residues. With V trimmed by 8 bases and J by 3 bases, 22 bases remained unmatched. DNA for the CDR3: TGTGCCAGCGCTAGGGGCGGGAGTTATGGAACTTGGGGCTACGAGCAGTACTTC. Translating gives CASARGGSYGTWGYEQYF.

This clonotype was counted at least ten times. Compared with germline, one end of the junction differs, possibly owing to a read error. The chain's CDR3 is CSAGDRVYGYTF. DNA for the CDR3: TGCAGTGCTGGAGACAGGGTTTATGGCTACACCTTC. J is TRBJ1-2 and V is TRBV20-1; 7 nucleotides agree with TRBD1. Germline CDR1 DFQATT, CDR2 SNEGSKA (reference sequence). The CDR3 runs to 12 residues.

The V gene is TRBV6-1, the J gene TRBJ1-1; D remains ambiguous. V lost 2 bases and J lost 0, with 7 bases in between. Looked up from germline, CDR1 is MNHNS and CDR2 is SASEGT. This CDR3 contains 14 residues. The CDR3 is CASSESSMNTEAFF. The CDR3 nucleotides read TGTGCCAGCAGTGAATCCTCAATGAACACTGAAGCTTTCTTT.

This clonotype was recorded a few times. The chain links TRBV28 to TRBJ1-1; D is possibly TRBD1 (6 bases). This CDR3 has 15 amino acids. Germline V gene lookup returns CDR1 MDHEN and CDR2 SYDVKM. V shed 7 bases and J shed 4 bases, with 19 bases lying between them. CDR3 sequence: CASNTPPTGSTEAFF. In nucleotides, the CDR3 is TGTGCCAGCAACACTCCCCCGACAGGTTCCACTGAAGCTTTCTTT.